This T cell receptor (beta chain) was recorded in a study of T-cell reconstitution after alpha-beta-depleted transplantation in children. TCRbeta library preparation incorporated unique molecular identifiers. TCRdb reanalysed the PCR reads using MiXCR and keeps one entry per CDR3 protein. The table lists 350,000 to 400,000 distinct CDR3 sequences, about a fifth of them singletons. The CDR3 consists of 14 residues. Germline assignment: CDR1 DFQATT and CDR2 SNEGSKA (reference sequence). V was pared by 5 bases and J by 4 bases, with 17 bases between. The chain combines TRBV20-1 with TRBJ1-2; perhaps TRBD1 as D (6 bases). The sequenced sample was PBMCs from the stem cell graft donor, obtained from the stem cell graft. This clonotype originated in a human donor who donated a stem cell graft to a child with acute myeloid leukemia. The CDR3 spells CSAGGGGYSYGYTF. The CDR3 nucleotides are TGCAGTGCTGGGGGAGGGGGTTATAGCTATGGCTACACCTTC.